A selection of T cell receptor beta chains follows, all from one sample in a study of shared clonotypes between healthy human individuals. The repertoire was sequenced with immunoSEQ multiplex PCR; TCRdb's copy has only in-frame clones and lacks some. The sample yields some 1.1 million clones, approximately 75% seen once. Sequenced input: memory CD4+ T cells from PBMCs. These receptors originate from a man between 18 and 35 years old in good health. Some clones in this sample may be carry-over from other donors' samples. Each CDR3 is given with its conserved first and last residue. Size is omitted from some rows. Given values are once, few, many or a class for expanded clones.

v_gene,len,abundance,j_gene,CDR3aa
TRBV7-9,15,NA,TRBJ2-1,CASSLGLGLYNEQFF
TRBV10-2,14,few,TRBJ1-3,CASSESGAGNTIYF
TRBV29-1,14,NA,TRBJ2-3,CSVEVGQGPDTQYF
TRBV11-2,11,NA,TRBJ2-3,CASSLSGTQYF
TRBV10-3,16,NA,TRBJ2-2,CAISESKTGHTGELFF
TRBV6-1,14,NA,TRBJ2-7,CASSEAPVIYEQYF
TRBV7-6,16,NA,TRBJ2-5,CASSPARRGLQETQYF
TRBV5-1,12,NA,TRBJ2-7,CASSVDLYEQYF
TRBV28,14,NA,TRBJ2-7,CASQDGGSSYEQYF
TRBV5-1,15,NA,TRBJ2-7,CASSAYGTDTYEQYF
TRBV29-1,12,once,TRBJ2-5,CSGLAGEETQYF
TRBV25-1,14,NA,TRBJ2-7,CASEETGGSYEQYF
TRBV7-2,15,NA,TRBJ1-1,CASSLVVSGNTEAFF
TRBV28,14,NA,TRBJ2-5,CASSLTAGQETQYF
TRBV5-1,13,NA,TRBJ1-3,CASSNEGAAAIYF
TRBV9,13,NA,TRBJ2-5,CASSDSPEETQYF
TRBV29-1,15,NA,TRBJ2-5,CSVEDLGGTRETQYF
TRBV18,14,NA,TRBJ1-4,CASSPPGDAEKLFF
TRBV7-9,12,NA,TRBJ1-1,CASSLATNSAFF
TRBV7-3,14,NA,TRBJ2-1,CASSLNRASGVVFF
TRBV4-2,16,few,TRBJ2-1,CASSQESLAGVGEQFF
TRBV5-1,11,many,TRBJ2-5,CASSLNSPQYF
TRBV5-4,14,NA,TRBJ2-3,CASSLWQGEDTQYF
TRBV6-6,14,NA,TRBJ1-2,CASSPPPAFVGYTF
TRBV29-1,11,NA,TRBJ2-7,CSVGEIYEQYF
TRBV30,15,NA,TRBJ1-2,CAWSRDSRTRHGYTF
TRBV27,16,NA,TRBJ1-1,CASSLRTGWGNTEAFF
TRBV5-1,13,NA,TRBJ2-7,CASRRQGPYEQYF
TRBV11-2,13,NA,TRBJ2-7,CASSSHGVYEQYF
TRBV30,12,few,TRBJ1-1,CAWTVGGTEAFF
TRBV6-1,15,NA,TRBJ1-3,CASSEAHNSGNTIYF
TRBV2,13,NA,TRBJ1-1,CAGGRGFDTEAFF
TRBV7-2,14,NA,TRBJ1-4,CASSLNRGYEKLFF
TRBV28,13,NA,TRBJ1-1,CASSPGSDTEAFF
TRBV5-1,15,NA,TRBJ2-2,CASSLQGHPTGELFF
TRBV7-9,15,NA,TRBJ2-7,CASSSASTRPYEQYF
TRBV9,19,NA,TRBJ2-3,CASSVGSGTGGRNTDTQYF
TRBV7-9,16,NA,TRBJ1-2,CASSLFPDRENYGYTF
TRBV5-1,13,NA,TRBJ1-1,CASSSEGGWLAFF
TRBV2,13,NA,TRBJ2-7,CASRGAGPGEQYF
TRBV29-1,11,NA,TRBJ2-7,CSVESTYEQYF
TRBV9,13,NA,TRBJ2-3,CASSDPPEDTQYF
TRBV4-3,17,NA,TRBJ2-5,CASSQRTSAGGLETQYF
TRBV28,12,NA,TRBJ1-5,CASSVINQPQHF
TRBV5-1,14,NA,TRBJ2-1,CASSLAAGYNEQFF
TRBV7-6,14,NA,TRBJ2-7,CASSLRTASYEQYF
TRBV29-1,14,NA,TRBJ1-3,CSVAGQNSGNTIYF